This is a list of T cell receptor beta chains from one sample in a study of response to subunit inactivated influenza vaccine. TCRdb re-called the RT-PCR reads through MiXCR, storing one row per CDR3 protein. This sample has more than 600,000 distinct CDR3 sequences, with around 18% found just once. Source: PBMCs from blood, taken 4 to 6 days after vaccination. The receptor set was obtained from a man in his forties or fifties who received an inactivated influenza vaccine. CDR3s include the opening cysteine and the closing phenylalanine or tryptophan. D genes are given only for firm matches. Part of the rows lack a size; the others show once, few, many or a class for expanded clones.

J gene | clone size | D gene | V gene | CDR3 protein | CDR3 DNA
TRBJ2-1 | many | - | TRBV12-3/TRBV12-4 | CASSPGAGRPNEQFF | TGTGCCAGCAGTCCTGGGGCAGGGCGACCCAATGAGCAGTTCTTC
TRBJ2-1 | - | - | TRBV29-1 | CSVDEGRAYNEQFF | TGCAGCGTTGATGAGGGGAGAGCCTACAATGAGCAGTTCTTC
TRBJ2-7 | - | - | TRBV20-1 | CSARATGIDEQYF | TGCAGTGCTAGAGCAACAGGAATAGACGAGCAGTACTTC
TRBJ2-2 | few | TRBD2 | TRBV20-1 | CSAQTGTSITGELFF | TGCAGTGCCCAAACCGGGACTAGCATTACCGGGGAGCTGTTTTTT
TRBJ1-5 | few | - | TRBV10-3 | CAISEADFYSNQPQHF | TGTGCCATCAGTGAGGCGGACTTTTATAGCAATCAGCCCCAGCATTTT
TRBJ1-5 | - | - | TRBV5-3 | CARSTSRIFGNQPQHF | TGTGCCAGAAGCACGAGTAGGATCTTTGGGAATCAGCCCCAGCATTTT
TRBJ2-5 | - | - | TRBV28 | CASSSDRTSQETQYF | TGTGCCAGCAGTTCGGACAGAACTAGCCAAGAGACCCAGTACTTC
TRBJ1-6 | - | - | TRBV28 | CASSQFRLVENSPLHF | TGTGCCAGCAGTCAGTTTCGCCTCGTAGAGAATTCACCCCTCCACTTT
TRBJ1-2 | - | - | TRBV7-2 | CASSNQGSGYTF | TGTGCCAGCAGCAACCAGGGGTCTGGCTACACCTTC
TRBJ2-7 | few | - | TRBV9 | CASSVGVSDEQYF | TGTGCCAGCAGCGTTGGTGTGTCTGACGAGCAGTACTTC
TRBJ2-1 | - | TRBD2 | TRBV20-1 | CSAPAGGEQFF | TGCAGTGCACCAGCGGGGGGGGAGCAGTTCTTC
TRBJ1-4 | - | - | TRBV15 | CATSVRGVANEKLFF | TGTGCCACCAGCGTTCGCGGGGTGGCTAATGAAAAACTGTTTTTT
TRBJ2-1 | many | TRBD2 | TRBV3-1 | CASSLQDRLAGGSYNEQFF | TGTGCCAGCAGCCTCCAGGACCGCCTAGCGGGAGGTTCCTACAATGAGCAGTTCTTC
TRBJ2-5 | many | TRBD1 | TRBV12-3/TRBV12-4 | CASRTSGTGEETQYF | TGTGCCAGCAGGACATCCGGGACAGGGGAAGAGACCCAGTACTTC
TRBJ2-1 | - | TRBD2 | TRBV20-1 | CSAFPSGGSYNEQFF | TGCAGTGCTTTTCCAAGCGGGGGCTCCTACAATGAGCAGTTCTTC